The next 30 T cell receptor beta chains were all read from a single sample in a study of graft-versus-host responses after intestinal transplantation. The repertoire was sequenced with immunoSEQ multiplex PCR; TCRdb's copy has only in-frame clones and lacks some. The data show approximately 4,200 clones, about a fifth seen once. Sequencing was performed on alloreactive CD4+ T cells from a mixed lymphocyte reaction culture, taken before transplantation. The subset is: CFSE-low proliferating T cells sorted from approximately 6-day pre-transplant mixed lymphocyte reaction (GvH or HvG direction). The receptors here all came from a human patient who was an organ donor for intestinal transplantation.

By share, this clone ranks as medium-sized. The gene calls are TRBV6-5 and TRBJ1-2; D unclear. V lost 7 bases to trimming and J lost 3 bases, with 12 bases between them. The CDR3 is made up of 13 amino acids. Germline V gene data show CDR1 as MNHEY and CDR2 as SVGAGI. The CDR3 here is CASKPGPYYGYTF. The DNA for the CDR3 is TGTGCCAGCAAACCAGGTCCTTACTATGGCTACACCTTC.

Only a few counts were recorded for this clone. This chain uses TRBV28 with TRBJ2-1, with 9 bases matching TRBD1. Germline V gives CDR1 MDHEN, CDR2 SYDVKM. The CDR3 consists of 15 residues. V was clipped by 6 bases and J by 4 bases; unmatched bases: 7. The CDR3 DNA is TGTGCCAGCAGCCAACCCGGACAGGGGTACAATGAGCAGTTCTTC. It yields the protein CASSQPGQGYNEQFF.

This clone occurred many times. The chain links TRBV6-5 to TRBJ1-1; D is undetermined. The CDR3 loop spans 11 amino acids. Germline V gene sequence: CDR1 MNHEY, CDR2 SVGAGI. Trimming stripped 3 bases from V and 5 bases from J, with 4 bases between. The chain's CDR3 is CASSYRTEAFF. The DNA of the CDR3 is TGTGCCAGCAGTTATCGGACTGAAGCTTTCTTT.

This clone is medium-sized (0.01 to 0.1%) by share. This chain connects TRBV11-2 to TRBJ2-5, with TRBD1 matching over 8 bases. V was clipped by 5 bases and J by 4 bases; unmatched bases: 9. Germline V gene data show CDR1 as SGHAT and CDR2 as FQNNGV. The CDR3 has 15 amino acids. This CDR3 reads CASSPQGAVGETQYF. The DNA for the CDR3 is TGTGCCAGCAGCCCGCAGGGGGCGGTAGGAGAGACCCAGTACTTC. Together with reference TRBV11-2 and TRBJ2-5, the CDR3 gives the full variable domain: EAGVAQSPRYKIIEKRQSVAFWCNPISGHATLYWYQQILGQGPKLLIQFQNNGVVDDSQLPKDRFSAERLKGVDSTLKIQPAKLEDSAVYLCASSPQGAVGETQYFGPGTRLLVL.

A few counts support this clone. V gene TRBV7-9 combines with J gene TRBJ2-5; 8 bases line up with TRBD2. The CDR3 consists of 16 residues. The trim removed 1 base at V and 7 bases at J, leaving 11 bases unmatched. Germline V lookup: CDR1 SEHNR, CDR2 FQNEAQ (reference sequence). CDR3 sequence reads: CASSLGLRGGLGTQYF. The CDR3 region has the DNA TGTGCCAGCAGCTTAGGTCTCCGGGGGGGCCTTGGGACCCAGTACTTC.

A few counts support this clone. J is TRBJ1-2 and V is TRBV5-4; perhaps TRBD1 as D (5 bases). V was pared by 0 bases and J by 4 bases, with 10 bases between. Germline V CDR1 and CDR2: SGHNT, YYREEE (reference sequence). CDR3 length: 14 amino acids. CDR3 DNA sequence: TGTGCCAGCAGCTTGGTAGGGGTTGGCTATGGCTACACCTTC. This gives the protein CASSLVGVGYGYTF.

The chain is built from TRBV6-6 and TRBJ2-3; TRBD2 is a possible D gene (5 bases). The CDR3 totals 12 residues. Deletions cut 6 bases from V and 6 bases from J, with 10 bases between. Germline CDR1 is MNHNY and CDR2 is SVGAGI (reference sequence). CDR3 bases: TGTGCCAGCAGATTTCCGGGGGATACGCAGTATTTT. Protein product: CASRFPGDTQYF.

Judged by abundance, this clone is medium-sized. This chain links TRBV6-5 with TRBJ1-1; D ambiguous. Deletions cut 2 bases from V and 0 bases from J, with 4 bases between. Germline-derived CDR1 and CDR2 are MNHEY and SVGAGI. This CDR3 has 13 residues. This CDR3 is CASSYRLNTEAFF. In DNA form, the CDR3 reads TGTGCCAGCAGTTACCGGTTGAACACTGAAGCTTTCTTT.

This clone turned up a few times. This chain joins TRBV4-3 and TRBJ2-7; 11 bases map to TRBD1. Trimming at V came to 1 base and at J to 7 bases, leaving 9 bases not matched to a gene. CDR1 and CDR2 (germline): LGHNA, YSLEER. The CDR3 has 16 amino acids. The CDR3 protein is CASSQAGGQGADEQYV. DNA for the CDR3: TGCGCCAGCAGCCAAGCTGGTGGACAGGGGGCGGATGAGCAGTACGTC.

Judged by abundance, this clone is medium-sized. This chain links TRBV6-5 with TRBJ1-4; D gene uncertain. The CDR3 has 15 residues. V gave up 0 bases and J gave up 5 bases, with 10 bases separating them. Germline lookup yields CDR1 MNHEY and CDR2 SVGAGI. CDR3 sequence reads: CASSYSGRRNEKLFF. CDR3 DNA sequence: TGTGCCAGCAGTTACTCGGGGAGGAGGAATGAAAAACTGTTTTTT.

The chain joins TRBV4-2 to TRBJ2-1, with 10 bases that match TRBD2. Germline lookup yields CDR1 LGHNA and CDR2 YNFKEQ. The ends lost 1 base at V and 8 bases at J; junction bases unmatched: 8. The CDR3 loop spans 16 amino acids. In DNA form, the CDR3 reads TGTGCCAGCAGCCAAGGGCCAGCGGGGGGGCTTGATGAGCAGTTCTTC. This gives the protein CASSQGPAGGLDEQFF.

The CDR3 reads CASRTTRHASENEKLFF. In DNA, the CDR3 is TGTGCCAGCCGTACCACGAGACACGCCTCAGAAAATGAAAAACTGTTTTTT. The chain is built from TRBV28 and TRBJ1-4; D not resolved. The CDR3 is made up of 17 amino acids. CDR1 MDHEN and CDR2 SYDVKM come from the germline V gene. Trimming pared 8 bases from V and 5 bases from J, leaving 24 bases between.

By share of the sample, this clone is medium-sized. One junction end disagrees with the germline gene, perhaps due to a read error. The chain recombines TRBV7-7 with TRBJ1-4; tentatively, D is TRBD1 (5 bases). Germline assignment: CDR1 SSHAT and CDR2 FNYEAQ (reference sequence). This CDR3 region has 14 residues. CDR3 sequence (DNA): TGTGCTAGCAGCCCCGGGGGGAATAATGAAAAACTGTTTTTT. This encodes CASSPGGNNEKLFF.

V gene TRBV10-1 combines with J gene TRBJ2-2; the match to TRBD1 covers 7 bases. CDR1 and CDR2 from the germline V gene are WNHNN and SYGVQD (reference sequence). The CDR3 totals 17 residues. The junction had 10 bases not matched to a gene; V was cut back by 6 bases and J by 0 bases. The CDR3 reads CASRGTGTATNTGELFF. CDR3 DNA sequence: TGCGCCAGCAGGGGGACGGGGACAGCCACGAACACCGGGGAGCTGTTTTTT.

The chain's CDR3 is CASSLSSRNEQFF. The CDR3 DNA reads as TGTGCCAGCAGTTTATCGAGTCGGAATGAGCAGTTCTTC. This chain links TRBV27 with TRBJ2-1; D remains unclear. The CDR3 has 13 residues. The ends were cut back, 0 bases at V and 7 bases at J, with 7 bases in the middle. The germline V gene encodes CDR1 MNHEY and CDR2 SMNVEV (reference sequence).

The chain recombines TRBV9 with TRBJ2-1; 13 bases map to TRBD2. This CDR3 contains 16 residues. V dropped 4 bases and J dropped 6; count of bases not matched to a gene: 7. CDR1 is SGDLS and CDR2 is YYNGEE in the germline V gene. The CDR3 loop is CASSRTSGGLVNEQFF. CDR3 nucleotides: TGTGCCAGCAGCCGGACTAGCGGGGGACTTGTCAATGAGCAGTTCTTC.

Relative to its sample, this clone is medium-sized. As DNA, the CDR3 is TGCGCCAGCAGCCAAGATAGGACTATACGTGGGGAGACCCAGTACTTC. It specifies CASSQDRTIRGETQYF. The chain couples TRBV4-3 to TRBJ2-5; D perhaps matches TRBD2 (6 bases). The CDR3 consists of 16 residues. Looked up from germline, CDR1 is LGHNA and CDR2 is YSLEER. Deletions cut 0 bases from V and 5 bases from J, with 16 bases between.

This clone was observed a few times. The V and J genes are TRBV2 and TRBJ2-3, with 7 nucleotides matching TRBD1. The CDR3 sequence is 14 residues long. Germline V gene data show CDR1 as SNHLY and CDR2 as FYNNEI. Trimming cost V 7 bases and J 11 bases; bases outside gene matches: 15. The CDR3: CASISEGAVGRQYF. The CDR3 coding sequence is TGTGCCAGCATCTCCGAGGGGGCCGTCGGAAGGCAGTATTTT.

The chain uses TRBV19 and TRBJ2-3; no firm D call. Germline-derived CDR1 and CDR2 are LNHDA and SQIVND (reference sequence). This CDR3 is 15 amino acids long. Trimming took 3 bases from V and 0 from J, leaving 10 bases between them. CDR3 loop: CASSILGTSTDTQYF. Here the CDR3 DNA reads TGTGCCAGTAGTATTCTTGGCACAAGCACAGATACGCAGTATTTT.

This clone is termed medium-sized (0.01 to 0.1%). This rearrangement joins TRBV28 to TRBJ2-7; 7 bases match TRBD1. The CDR3 has 12 residues. After removal of 10 bases from V and 2 bases from J, the junction contained 5 bases not matched to a gene. Germline CDR1 is MDHEN and CDR2 is SYDVKM. In DNA form, the CDR3 reads TGTGCCACTACAGGGGTGGCCTACGAGCAGTACGTC. Its protein product is CATTGVAYEQYV.

This chain uses TRBV6-1 with TRBJ1-2, with D possibly matching TRBD1 (5 bases). The germline V and J ends were trimmed by 5 bases and 2 bases, with 9 bases remaining between them. The CDR3 spans 13 residues. Germline values: CDR1 MNHNS, CDR2 SASEGT. The CDR3 bases are TGTGCCAGCAGTTTTCAGGGCAACTATGGCTACACCTTC. It yields the protein CASSFQGNYGYTF.

The V gene is TRBV5-4, the J gene TRBJ2-7, with 9 nucleotides matching TRBD1. Germline trimming cut 2 bases from V and 3 bases from J; bases unmatched to any gene: 3. The CDR3 is 14 residues long. CDR1 is SGHNT and CDR2 is YYREEE in the germline V gene (reference sequence). The CDR3 region has the DNA TGTGCCAGCAGCTTCACAGGGGGCTTCTACGAGCAGTACGTC. Translating gives CASSFTGGFYEQYV.

This clone occurred a few times. V gene TRBV6-1 combines with J gene TRBJ2-1; 13 bases match TRBD2. The length of the CDR3 is 15 residues. Germline CDR1 MNHNS, CDR2 SASEGT. Trimming took 6 bases from V and 4 from J; bases not matched to a gene: 3. The CDR3 sequence: CASSSLAGGYNEQFF. The DNA for the CDR3 is TGTGCCAGCAGCTCACTAGCGGGGGGGTACAATGAGCAGTTCTTC.

In its sample, this clone ranks as large. The chain employs TRBV7-9 and TRBJ1-1, with 7 bases that match TRBD1. The junction had 0 bases not matched to a gene; V was cut back by 1 base and J by 10 bases. This CDR3 spans 11 amino acids. CDR1 is SEHNR, CDR2 FQNEAQ, per germline (reference sequence). Here the CDR3 DNA reads TGTGCCAGCAGCTTAGACAGGGGAGCTTTCTTT. Translating gives CASSLDRGAFF.

This clone has only a few counts. The rearrangement joins TRBV11-2 to TRBJ2-7, with 8 positions matching TRBD1. V shed 4 bases, J shed 6 bases, and the junction held 5 bases outside the gene matches. Per the germline V gene, CDR1 is SGHAT and CDR2 is FQNNGV. This CDR3 spans 13 amino acids. CDR3 sequence reads: CASSSQTGVEQYV. CDR3 DNA sequence: TGTGCCAGCAGCTCCCAGACAGGGGTCGAGCAGTACGTC.

V usage is TRBV2 and J usage is TRBJ2-1; perhaps TRBD2 as D (5 bases). CDR1 and CDR2 from the germline V gene are SNHLY and FYNNEI. V was trimmed by 9 bases and J by 5 bases, leaving 23 bases between them. The CDR3 is 16 residues long. CDR3 in amino acids: CASGVRRVVPNNEQFF. The CDR3 region has the DNA TGTGCCAGTGGGGTTCGGCGGGTGGTACCGAACAATGAGCAGTTCTTC.

The J gene is TRBJ1-6, the V gene TRBV5-6; 8 nucleotides match TRBD1. Germline V CDR1 and CDR2: SGHDT, YYEEEE. V was pared by 3 bases and J by 6 bases, with 11 bases of the junction left unmatched. The CDR3 consists of 17 residues. The CDR3 sequence: CASSYRHWDRLNSPLHF. The DNA of the CDR3 is TGTGCCAGCAGCTACCGCCATTGGGACAGGCTTAATTCACCCCTCCACTTT.

The J gene is TRBJ1-1, the V gene TRBV28; D call uncertain. Per germline, CDR1 MDHEN and CDR2 SYDVKM. The CDR3 has 13 amino acids. Trimming took 6 bases from V and 0 from J, leaving 8 bases between them. CDR3 DNA: TGTGCCAGCAGGGAGACTGTGAACACTGAAGCTTTCTTT. It translates to CASRETVNTEAFF.

Relative to its sample, this clone is medium-sized. V and J are TRBV5-5 and TRBJ2-1; the match to TRBD2 covers 8 bases. Germline V CDR1 and CDR2: SGHKS, YYEKEE (reference sequence). Trimming removed 4 bases from V and 0 bases from J; junction bases left unmatched: 3. The CDR3 is made up of 15 amino acids. The CDR3 DNA sequence: TGTGCCAGCAGCCCCGGGACTAGCTCCTACAATGAGCAGTTCTTC. Translated, it gives CASSPGTSSYNEQFF.

By proportion, this clone is medium-sized. The genes are TRBV2 and TRBJ1-1, with D maybe TRBD1 (5 bases). V was shortened by 7 bases and J by 11 bases, with 23 bases between the two germline ends. The CDR3 consists of 14 residues. Germline CDR1 reads SNHLY; CDR2 reads FYNNEI. CDR3 sequence (DNA): TGTGCCAGCACCTTCGGGACTTTCCGTCAAGGGGCTTTCTTT. Its protein product is CASTFGTFRQGAFF.